This TCR beta chain was sequenced in a study of CD8+ T cells in alopecia areata. CDR1 is SGHVS and CDR2 is FQNEAQ in the germline V gene. The CDR3 is made up of 14 amino acids. V was clipped by 1 base and J by 5 bases, with 11 bases between them. Sequencing used cDNA as its template, made by extracting RNA and reverse transcribing it. Some clones are missing from TCRdb's copy, which holds only in-frame ones; the method was immunoSEQ multiplex PCR. The table includes 95,000 to 110,000 clones, over 80% detected once. Described treatment: oral pan-JAK inhibitor, 5-10 mg twice daily. The TCR was taken from a human donor with alopecia areata. The V gene is TRBV7-8, the J gene TRBJ1-1; no firm D call. This specimen was CD8+ T cells sorted from blood, taken at week 24, from a patient treated with tofacitinib. CDR3 protein: CASSLDGVGTEAFF. The DNA of the CDR3 is TGTGCCAGCAGCTTAGATGGGGTAGGAACTGAAGCTTTCTTT.